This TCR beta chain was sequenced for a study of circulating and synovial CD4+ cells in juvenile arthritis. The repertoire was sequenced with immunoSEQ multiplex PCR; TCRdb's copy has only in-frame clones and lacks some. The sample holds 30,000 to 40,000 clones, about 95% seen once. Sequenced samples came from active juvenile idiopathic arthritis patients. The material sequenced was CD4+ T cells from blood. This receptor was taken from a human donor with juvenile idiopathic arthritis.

This CDR3 reads CASRGDRAGNQPQHF. Here the CDR3 DNA reads TGTGCCAGCAGGGGGGACAGGGCGGGCAATCAGCCCCAGCATTTT. V usage is TRBV2 and J usage is TRBJ1-5, with 9 bases matching TRBD1. With 6 bases clipped from V and 2 bases from J, the junction kept 5 bases outside the gene matches. Germline-derived CDR1 and CDR2 are SNHLY and FYNNEI. The CDR3 length is 15 residues.